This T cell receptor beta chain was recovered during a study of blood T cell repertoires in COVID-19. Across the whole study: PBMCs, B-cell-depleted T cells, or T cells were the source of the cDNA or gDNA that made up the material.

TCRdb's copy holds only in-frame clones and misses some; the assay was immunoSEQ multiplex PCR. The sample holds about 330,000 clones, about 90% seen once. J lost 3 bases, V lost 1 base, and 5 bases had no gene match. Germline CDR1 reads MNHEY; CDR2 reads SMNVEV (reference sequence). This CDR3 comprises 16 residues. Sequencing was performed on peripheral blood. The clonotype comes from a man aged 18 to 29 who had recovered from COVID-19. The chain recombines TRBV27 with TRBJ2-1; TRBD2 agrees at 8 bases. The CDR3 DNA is TGTGCCAGCAGTTTATTGCCCGGGAGGGACTACAATGAGCAGTTCTTC. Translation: CASSLLPGRDYNEQFF.